This entry lists 19 T cell receptor beta chains sequenced from one sample in a study of blood T cell repertoires in COVID-19. Sequencing used immunoSEQ multiplex PCR; TCRdb keeps in-frame clones, though not all of them. Among under 150,000 clones listed, approximately 88% were seen once. Input material: peripheral blood. These receptors all come from a man aged 50 to 59 with acute or convalescent COVID-19.

As for this clone: Mismatch with germline at one junction end may stem from a read error. The chain uses TRBV19 and TRBJ2-1, with TRBD1 matching over 11 bases. CDR3 length: 15 residues. In germline, CDR1 is LNHDA, CDR2 SQIVND (reference sequence). The CDR3 region has the DNA TGTGCCAGTAGTATAGATCTCTATCCGGACAGGGGGCTAATCTTC. Its protein is CASSIDLYPDRGLIF.

For the CDR3, the DNA is TGTGCCAGCAGCCAGGGGCCTACCCACAATGAGCAGTTCTTC. Protein: CASSQGPTHNEQFF. The chain recombines TRBV5-4 with TRBJ2-1; tentative D call: TRBD1 (6 bases). Germline-derived CDR1 and CDR2 are SGHNT and YYREEE (reference sequence). This CDR3 has 14 amino acids. V lost 4 bases and J 5 bases, leaving 13 bases between the germline ends.

CDR3 in amino acids: CASSPQRAGGTYEQYF. CDR3 nucleotides: TGTGCCAGCAGCCCTCAGAGGGCAGGGGGCACCTACGAGCAGTACTTC. The rearrangement joins TRBV3-1 (or the pseudogene TRBV3-2) to TRBJ2-7; 8 positions agree with TRBD1. V shed 4 bases and J 2 bases; nucleotides not matched to a gene: 10. This CDR3 comprises 16 residues. Germline V gene lookup returns CDR1 LGHDT and CDR2 YNNKEL (reference sequence).

J is TRBJ1-3 and V is TRBV9; unclear D gene. The V gene's germline CDR1 is SGDLS and CDR2 YYNGEE. V was clipped by 7 bases and J by 0 bases, with 11 bases between them. The CDR3 spans 14 residues. The CDR3 spells CASGQDYSGNTIYF. CDR3 coding DNA: TGTGCCAGCGGGCAGGACTACTCTGGAAACACCATATATTTT.

The chain combines TRBV7-9 with TRBJ2-3; D is unclear. V lost 5 bases and J 9 bases, leaving 9 bases between the germline ends. Per the germline V gene, CDR1 is SEHNR and CDR2 is FQNEAQ (reference sequence). CDR3 length: 11 amino acids. The CDR3 reads CASSPLPTQYF. The CDR3 nucleotides read TGTGCCAGCAGCCCACTCCCAACGCAGTATTTT.

The V and J genes are TRBV25-1 and TRBJ2-2, with 12 bases fitting TRBD2. Germline V gene lookup returns CDR1 MGHDK and CDR2 SYGVNS. The CDR3 has 16 amino acids. Trimming took 0 bases from V and 6 from J; bases not matched to a gene: 2. The CDR3 protein is CASSEYGLAGSGELFF. CDR3 in DNA: TGTGCCAGCAGTGAATATGGACTAGCGGGATCCGGGGAGCTGTTTTTT.

The J gene is TRBJ1-2, the V gene TRBV3-1 (or the pseudogene TRBV3-2); 7 nucleotides align to TRBD1. CDR1 and CDR2 from the germline V gene are LGHDT and YNNKEL (reference sequence). The ends lost 4 bases at V and 4 bases at J; junction bases unmatched: 3. The CDR3 length is 13 residues. This chain's CDR3 is CASSLGQIYGYTF. In DNA form, the CDR3 reads TGTGCCAGCAGCCTGGGACAGATCTATGGCTACACCTTC.

The chain joins TRBV24-1 to TRBJ1-1, with D perhaps TRBD1 (5 bases). This CDR3 spans 15 amino acids. Between the trimmed V and J ends, which lost 3 bases and 7 bases, there was a span of 17 bases. Germline-derived CDR1 and CDR2 are KGHDR and SFDVKD. In nucleotides, the CDR3 is TGTGCCACCAGTGATAGGGACTTACGAACGGGTGAAGCTTTCTTT. Its translation is CATSDRDLRTGEAFF.

V and J are TRBV11-3 and TRBJ2-3; 8 bases match TRBD2. The CDR3 length is 18 residues. V lost 4 bases and J lost 4; bases outside the gene matches: 16. From germline, CDR1 is SGHNT and CDR2 YENEEA. In DNA form, the CDR3 reads TGTGCCAGCAGCTCGATCTTTGAGCGGGAGTTCCCCCCAGATACGCAGTATTTT. It specifies CASSSIFEREFPPDTQYF.

This clone was recorded only once. CDR3 in DNA: TGTGCCAGCAGCGCCCCTCTACTAGCGGGAGACTACAATGAGCAGTTCTTC. This encodes CASSAPLLAGDYNEQFF. The chain couples TRBV9 to TRBJ2-1, with 11 bases fitting TRBD2. The CDR3 loop spans 17 amino acids. Unmatched junction bases numbered 8, after V lost 3 bases and J lost 3 bases. CDR1 and CDR2 (germline): SGDLS, YYNGEE.

This chain joins TRBV13 and TRBJ2-5; 11 bases agree with TRBD2. The CDR3 length is 15 residues. With V trimmed by 5 bases and J by 5 bases, 7 bases remained unmatched. Germline V lookup: CDR1 PRHDT, CDR2 FYEKMQ (reference sequence). The CDR3 loop is CASSRIAGGWETQYF. DNA for the CDR3: TGTGCCAGCAGCCGTATAGCGGGAGGGTGGGAGACCCAGTACTTC.

The chain is built from TRBV6-5 and TRBJ2-7; 8 nucleotides align to TRBD1. Looked up from germline, CDR1 is MNHEY and CDR2 is SVGAGI. Losses at the gene ends were 0 bases for V and 4 bases for J; bases not matched to a gene: 2. The CDR3 is made up of 14 amino acids. The CDR3 loop is CASSYSQGAYEQYF. The DNA of the CDR3 is TGTGCCAGCAGTTACTCGCAGGGGGCTTACGAGCAGTACTTC.

The rearrangement joins TRBV25-1 to TRBJ1-1; maybe TRBD1 (5 bases). V was shortened by 6 bases and J by 7 bases, with 6 bases between the two germline ends. The CDR3 covers 10 residues. Germline V gene sequence: CDR1 MGHDK, CDR2 SYGVNS. CDR3 in DNA: TGTGCCAGCAGGCAGGGTGAAGCTTTCTTT. This codes for CASRQGEAFF.

The chain has TRBV20-1 and TRBJ2-3; perhaps TRBD1 as D (6 bases). Germline loops: CDR1 DFQATT, CDR2 SNEGSKA (reference sequence). V lost 3 bases and J lost 6, with 19 bases in between. The CDR3 sequence is 15 residues long. CDR3 protein: CSASLGAGVPDTQYF. CDR3 sequence (DNA): TGCAGTGCTAGTTTAGGGGCAGGGGTGCCGGATACGCAGTATTTT.

The rearrangement joins TRBV28 to TRBJ2-5, with a tentative D call TRBD1 (6 bases). This CDR3 is built from 14 residues. Germline V gives CDR1 MDHEN, CDR2 SYDVKM. V gave up 9 bases and J gave up 1 base, with 15 bases separating them. CDR3 sequence reads: CASSGTQIQETQYF. As DNA, the CDR3 is TGTGCCAGTTCCGGGACACAAATCCAAGAGACCCAGTACTTC.

The chain employs TRBV28 and TRBJ2-7, with no clear D. Germline loops: CDR1 MDHEN, CDR2 SYDVKM. The V end lost 7 bases, the J end lost 2 bases, and 9 bases lay between the germline ends. This CDR3 spans 12 amino acids. This chain's CDR3 is CASILTTYEQYF. CDR3 nucleotides: TGTGCCAGCATCTTGACAACCTACGAGCAGTACTTC.

The gene calls are TRBV29-1 and TRBJ2-7; tentatively, D is TRBD2 (5 bases). The germline V gene has CDR1 SQVTM and CDR2 ANQGSEA. Between the trimmed V and J ends, which lost 4 bases and 3 bases, there was a span of 10 bases. The CDR3 sequence is 12 residues long. This chain's CDR3 is CSVGTGNYEQYF. The CDR3 region has the DNA TGCAGCGTTGGGACGGGGAACTACGAGCAGTACTTC.

The chain has TRBV4-3 and TRBJ1-2; D may be TRBD1 (5 bases). The V and J ends lost 4 bases and 4 bases respectively, with 10 bases between them. The CDR3 extends over 13 amino acids. Germline CDR1 and CDR2: LGHNA and YSLEER. The CDR3 DNA reads TGCGCCAGCAGCCGGGGGGTCGCCTATGGCTACACCTTC. This gives the protein CASSRGVAYGYTF.

V is TRBV7-7 and J is TRBJ2-1; 9 nucleotides line up with TRBD1. CDR3 size: 17 residues. The germline V gene has CDR1 SSHAT and CDR2 FNYEAQ (reference sequence). Losses at the gene ends were 4 bases for V and 8 bases for J; bases not matched to a gene: 15. The CDR3: CASSSTSGTGFWDEQFF. In DNA, the CDR3 is TGTGCCAGCAGCTCCACGTCCGGGACAGGGTTCTGGGATGAGCAGTTCTTC.